This TCR beta chain was retrieved from a study of T cell responses to AZD1222 COVID-19 vaccine. CDR1 and CDR2 (germline): SGHDT, YYEEEE. V was pared by 4 bases and J by 4 bases, with 9 bases between. CDR3 size: 12 residues. Sequencing used immunoSEQ multiplex PCR; TCRdb keeps in-frame clones, though not all of them. Of over 85,000 clones listed, roughly 89% are singletons. The chain uses TRBV5-6 and TRBJ2-7, with a tentative D call TRBD1 (5 bases). Source: peripheral blood, taken 28 days after the second AZD1222 dose. The clonotype was recovered from an adult who received the AZD1222 COVID-19 vaccine. For the CDR3, the DNA is TGTGCCAGCAGCCCTAGGGGTTACGAGCAGTACTTC. The encoded protein is CASSPRGYEQYF.